These T cell receptor beta chains were read from a single sample in a study of memory CD4+ T cells and cytomegalovirus serostatus. Generated by immunoSEQ multiplex PCR, the TCRdb table keeps only in-frame clones and is missing some. This sample yields more than 35,000 clones, of which 79% are seen a single time; roughly 5% belongs to the top ten. The sample taken for sequencing was memory CD4+ T cells from blood. These receptors originate from an adult in good health and CMV-seropositive. Each CDR3 is given with its conserved first and last residue. D genes are given only for firm matches. Clone size appears in some rows only: once, few, many, or a class for an expanded clone.

d_gene: NA; j_gene: TRBJ1-3; abundance: NA; len: 16; v_gene: TRBV4-2; CDR3aa: CASSQDQLGSGNTIYF; CDR3nt: TGTGCCAGCAGCCAAGATCAACTGGGCTCTGGAAACACCATATATTTT
d_gene: NA; j_gene: TRBJ2-7; abundance: NA; len: 12; v_gene: TRBV28; CDR3aa: CASSSTHRDTYF; CDR3nt: TGTGCCAGCAGTTCAACTCATCGGGACACATACTTC
d_gene: TRBD2; j_gene: TRBJ2-3; abundance: NA; len: 14; v_gene: TRBV4-1; CDR3aa: CASRLAGGGDTQYF; CDR3nt: TGCGCCAGCAGGCTAGCGGGAGGAGGAGATACGCAGTATTTT
d_gene: TRBD1; j_gene: TRBJ2-7; abundance: NA; len: 15; v_gene: TRBV6-6; CDR3aa: CASSYGRGLPYEQYF; CDR3nt: TGTGCCAGCAGTTATGGCAGGGGGCTTCCCTACGAGCAGTACTTC
d_gene: TRBD2; j_gene: TRBJ2-1; abundance: few; len: 16; v_gene: TRBV4-1; CDR3aa: CASSQDPSGSDNEQFF; CDR3nt: TGCGCCAGCAGCCAAGATCCCAGCGGGAGCGACAATGAGCAGTTCTTC
d_gene: NA; j_gene: TRBJ1-2; abundance: NA; len: 15; v_gene: TRBV5-5; CDR3aa: CASSLSDRFRYGYTF; CDR3nt: TGTGCCAGCAGCTTGTCGGACCGATTTCGGTATGGCTACACCTTC
d_gene: NA; j_gene: TRBJ2-5; abundance: NA; len: 15; v_gene: TRBV27; CDR3aa: CASSSPLAIQETQYF; CDR3nt: TGTGCCAGCAGTTCGCCCCTGGCGATCCAAGAGACCCAGTACTTC
d_gene: NA; j_gene: TRBJ1-6; abundance: NA; len: 18; v_gene: TRBV6-1; CDR3aa: CASSEVYRPFSYNSPLHF; CDR3nt: TGTGCCAGCAGTGAAGTTTACCGGCCCTTCTCCTATAATTCACCCCTCCACTTT
d_gene: NA; j_gene: TRBJ1-3; abundance: NA; len: 17; v_gene: TRBV4-1; CDR3aa: CASSQVHSRSVGNTIYF; CDR3nt: TGCGCCAGCAGCCAAGTTCACAGTCGATCAGTTGGAAACACCATATATTTT
d_gene: TRBD1; j_gene: TRBJ2-5; abundance: NA; len: 13; v_gene: TRBV28; CDR3aa: CASSSPDRETQYF; CDR3nt: TGTGCCAGCAGTTCTCCGGACAGGGAGACCCAGTACTTC
d_gene: NA; j_gene: TRBJ1-4; abundance: once; len: 14; v_gene: TRBV28; CDR3aa: CASSYGSDNEKLFF; CDR3nt: TGTGCCAGCAGCTACGGCAGTGATAATGAAAAACTGTTTTTT
d_gene: NA; j_gene: TRBJ1-1; abundance: few; len: 14; v_gene: TRBV6-5; CDR3aa: CASSYLQQNTEAFF; CDR3nt: TGTGCCAGCAGTTATCTACAGCAGAACACTGAAGCTTTCTTT
d_gene: TRBD2; j_gene: TRBJ2-1; abundance: NA; len: 16; v_gene: TRBV4-1; CDR3aa: CASSQGGLAGRGEQFF; CDR3nt: TGCGCCAGCAGCCAAGGCGGACTAGCGGGGCGCGGGGAGCAGTTCTTC
d_gene: TRBD1; j_gene: TRBJ1-2; abundance: few; len: 17; v_gene: TRBV18; CDR3aa: CASSPRRGQKDNYGYTF; CDR3nt: TGTGCCAGCTCACCAAGAAGGGGGCAAAAGGATAACTATGGCTACACCTTC
d_gene: NA; j_gene: TRBJ1-2; abundance: NA; len: 16; v_gene: TRBV6-5; CDR3aa: CASSYSRPPRFYGYTF; CDR3nt: TGTGCCAGCAGTTACTCGAGGCCCCCTAGGTTCTATGGCTACACCTTC
d_gene: NA; j_gene: TRBJ2-1; abundance: NA; len: 13; v_gene: TRBV7-2; CDR3aa: CASSLQWGDEQFF; CDR3nt: TGTGCCAGCAGCTTACAATGGGGGGATGAGCAGTTCTTC
d_gene: TRBD2; j_gene: TRBJ2-1; abundance: NA; len: 15; v_gene: TRBV7-2; CDR3aa: CASSGRLAGYNEQFF; CDR3nt: TGTGCCAGCAGCGGAAGACTAGCGGGTTACAATGAGCAGTTCTTC
d_gene: NA; j_gene: TRBJ1-4; abundance: NA; len: 16; v_gene: TRBV18; CDR3aa: CASSPLRVTTNEKLFF; CDR3nt: TGTGCCAGCTCACCATTGAGGGTTACGACTAATGAAAAACTGTTTTTT
d_gene: NA; j_gene: TRBJ1-5; abundance: NA; len: 14; v_gene: TRBV6-5; CDR3aa: CASSAYGSNQPQHF; CDR3nt: TGTGCCAGCTCAGCTTATGGGAGCAATCAGCCCCAGCATTTT
d_gene: NA; j_gene: TRBJ1-1; abundance: NA; len: 14; v_gene: TRBV7-3; CDR3aa: CASSPDKGDTEAFF; CDR3nt: TGTGCCAGCAGCCCCGACAAAGGAGACACTGAAGCTTTCTTT
d_gene: TRBD1; j_gene: TRBJ2-4; abundance: NA; len: 13; v_gene: TRBV10-1; CDR3aa: CASSTGTGNIQYF; CDR3nt: TGCGCCAGCAGCACCGGGACAGGGAACATTCAGTACTTC
d_gene: TRBD1; j_gene: TRBJ1-2; abundance: NA; len: 13; v_gene: TRBV11-2; CDR3aa: CASSSTGRYGYTF; CDR3nt: TGTGCCAGCAGCTCGACAGGGAGGTATGGCTACACCTTC
d_gene: TRBD1; j_gene: TRBJ1-1; abundance: NA; len: 14; v_gene: TRBV27; CDR3aa: CASSLYQGATEAFF; CDR3nt: TGTGCCAGCAGTTTATATCAGGGGGCAACTGAAGCTTTCTTT
d_gene: TRBD2; j_gene: TRBJ2-1; abundance: once; len: 18; v_gene: TRBV7-7; CDR3aa: CASSLGGRTSGPGDEQFF; CDR3nt: TGTGCTAGCAGCTTAGGGGGTAGGACTAGCGGGCCAGGGGATGAGCAGTTCTTC
d_gene: NA; j_gene: TRBJ2-1; abundance: NA; len: 12; v_gene: TRBV7-9; CDR3aa: CASSPTGDEQFF; CDR3nt: TGTGCCAGCAGCCCGACCGGGGATGAGCAGTTCTTC
d_gene: NA; j_gene: TRBJ2-7; abundance: NA; len: 13; v_gene: TRBV2; CDR3aa: CASSERQNYEQYF; CDR3nt: TGTGCCAGCAGTGAAAGGCAGAACTACGAGCAGTACTTC
d_gene: NA; j_gene: TRBJ1-4; abundance: NA; len: 15; v_gene: TRBV6-5; CDR3aa: CASSQSPQGREKLFF; CDR3nt: TGTGCCAGCAGTCAATCCCCGCAGGGAAGAGAAAAACTGTTTTTT
d_gene: NA; j_gene: TRBJ1-3; abundance: NA; len: 14; v_gene: TRBV5-4; CDR3aa: CAGRRGGPGNTIYF; CDR3nt: TGTGCCGGCCGGAGGGGAGGGCCTGGAAACACCATATATTTT
d_gene: NA; j_gene: TRBJ2-5; abundance: NA; len: 12; v_gene: TRBV21-1; CDR3aa: CASNPRGETQYF; CDR3nt: TGTGCCAGCAACCCTAGGGGAGAGACCCAGTACTTC
d_gene: TRBD1; j_gene: TRBJ1-2; abundance: NA; len: 14; v_gene: TRBV28; CDR3aa: CASSLLTGGGGYTF; CDR3nt: TGTGCCAGCAGTTTACTGACAGGGGGTGGCGGCTACACCTTC
d_gene: TRBD1; j_gene: TRBJ1-1; abundance: NA; len: 14; v_gene: TRBV18; CDR3aa: CASSPGQGNTEAFF; CDR3nt: TGTGCCAGCTCACCAGGACAGGGGAACACTGAAGCTTTCTTT
d_gene: NA; j_gene: TRBJ2-2; abundance: once; len: 21; v_gene: TRBV12-2; CDR3aa: CASRVVDLAGAKPANTGELFF; CDR3nt: TGTGCAAGTCGGGTGGTCGATCTAGCGGGAGCAAAACCCGCGAACACCGGGGAGCTGTTTTTT
d_gene: NA; j_gene: TRBJ2-2; abundance: NA; len: 15; v_gene: TRBV29-1; CDR3aa: CSAEKGPAYPGELFF; CDR3nt: TGCAGCGCTGAGAAAGGGCCTGCTTATCCCGGGGAGCTGTTTTTT
d_gene: TRBD1; j_gene: TRBJ1-1; abundance: few; len: 13; v_gene: TRBV19; CDR3aa: CASSTGTGEQAFF; CDR3nt: TGTGCCAGTAGTACCGGGACAGGGGAGCAAGCTTTCTTT
d_gene: NA; j_gene: TRBJ1-2; abundance: NA; len: 14; v_gene: TRBV6-4; CDR3aa: CASAPGGSTSSYTF; CDR3nt: TGTGCCAGCGCCCCCGGGGGGTCAACGAGTTCGTACACCTTC
d_gene: NA; j_gene: TRBJ2-1; abundance: NA; len: 15; v_gene: TRBV9; CDR3aa: CASSVSPGAGNSIFF; CDR3nt: TGTGCCAGCAGCGTAAGCCCAGGGGCAGGAAACTCGATCTTCTTC
d_gene: NA; j_gene: TRBJ2-3; abundance: NA; len: 16; v_gene: TRBV6-4; CDR3aa: CASSTASGYPTDTQYF; CDR3nt: TGTGCCAGCAGTACCGCCTCAGGCTACCCCACAGATACGCAGTATTTT
d_gene: NA; j_gene: TRBJ2-1; abundance: NA; len: 12; v_gene: TRBV29-1; CDR3aa: CSVAGGSNEQFF; CDR3nt: TGCAGCGTTGCTGGTGGGTCCAATGAGCAGTTCTTC
d_gene: NA; j_gene: TRBJ1-3; abundance: NA; len: 14; v_gene: TRBV7-2; CDR3aa: CASSQAGSANTIYF; CDR3nt: TGTGCCAGCAGCCAAGCGGGGAGTGCAAACACCATATATTTT
d_gene: NA; j_gene: TRBJ1-3; abundance: NA; len: 14; v_gene: TRBV27; CDR3aa: CASSLYNSGNTIYF; CDR3nt: TGTGCCAGCAGTTTATACAACTCTGGAAACACCATATATTTT
d_gene: NA; j_gene: TRBJ2-5; abundance: NA; len: 15; v_gene: TRBV5-5; CDR3aa: CASSLDGTGEETQYF; CDR3nt: TGTGCCAGCAGCTTGGATGGGACTGGGGAGGAGACCCAGTACTTC
d_gene: NA; j_gene: TRBJ1-2; abundance: NA; len: 16; v_gene: TRBV6-1; CDR3aa: CASSEAVGESNYGYTF; CDR3nt: TGTGCCAGCAGTGAAGCTGTTGGGGAATCTAACTATGGCTACACCTTC
d_gene: NA; j_gene: TRBJ1-1; abundance: NA; len: 13; v_gene: TRBV6-4; CDR3aa: CASRSTLNTEAFF; CDR3nt: TGTGCCAGCAGATCAACTTTAAACACTGAAGCTTTCTTT
d_gene: TRBD1; j_gene: TRBJ2-3; abundance: NA; len: 15; v_gene: TRBV19; CDR3aa: CASSINRGGTDTQYF; CDR3nt: TGTGCCAGTAGTATAAACAGGGGAGGCACAGATACGCAGTATTTT
d_gene: NA; j_gene: TRBJ2-3; abundance: NA; len: 13; v_gene: TRBV12-5; CDR3aa: CASASSESDTQYF; CDR3nt: TGTGCTAGTGCCTCTAGCGAGTCAGATACGCAGTATTTT
d_gene: NA; j_gene: TRBJ2-2; abundance: NA; len: 15; v_gene: TRBV19; CDR3aa: CASSRRQGGIGELFF; CDR3nt: TGTGCCAGTAGTAGGCGACAGGGAGGAATCGGGGAGCTGTTTTTT
d_gene: NA; j_gene: TRBJ1-2; abundance: NA; len: 13; v_gene: TRBV5-6; CDR3aa: CATHGTPNYGYTF; CDR3nt: TGTGCCACCCACGGGACTCCTAACTATGGCTACACCTTC
d_gene: NA; j_gene: TRBJ2-3; abundance: NA; len: 16; v_gene: TRBV4-2; CDR3aa: CASSPRRDGSTDTQYF; CDR3nt: TGTGCCAGCAGCCCTCGACGGGACGGAAGCACAGATACGCAGTATTTT
d_gene: NA; j_gene: TRBJ2-3; abundance: NA; len: 12; v_gene: TRBV7-2; CDR3aa: CASSIYSRTQYF; CDR3nt: TGTGCCAGCAGCATCTACAGTCGGACGCAGTATTTT
d_gene: NA; j_gene: TRBJ1-2; abundance: NA; len: 11; v_gene: TRBV6-1; CDR3aa: CASQQGHGYTF; CDR3nt: TGTGCCAGCCAACAGGGCCATGGCTACACCTTC
d_gene: NA; j_gene: TRBJ2-5; abundance: NA; len: 13; v_gene: TRBV7-6; CDR3aa: CASSFQGRETQYF; CDR3nt: TGTGCCAGCAGCTTCCAGGGGAGGGAGACCCAGTACTTC
d_gene: TRBD2; j_gene: TRBJ2-5; abundance: NA; len: 13; v_gene: TRBV7-2; CDR3aa: CASSQAGDETQYF; CDR3nt: TGTGCCAGCAGCCAGGCGGGGGACGAGACCCAGTACTTC
d_gene: TRBD1; j_gene: TRBJ2-7; abundance: NA; len: 13; v_gene: TRBV2; CDR3aa: CASTRQGAGEQYF; CDR3nt: TGTGCCAGCACCCGACAGGGGGCGGGGGAGCAGTACTTC
d_gene: NA; j_gene: TRBJ2-2; abundance: NA; len: 16; v_gene: TRBV11-3; CDR3aa: CASSLTWGESTGELFF; CDR3nt: TGTGCCAGCAGCTTAACTTGGGGGGAGAGCACCGGGGAGCTGTTTTTT
d_gene: NA; j_gene: TRBJ2-1; abundance: NA; len: 17; v_gene: TRBV7-2; CDR3aa: CASSSPMAISSYNEQFF; CDR3nt: TGTGCCAGCAGCTCTCCTATGGCCATTAGCTCCTACAATGAGCAGTTCTTC
d_gene: TRBD1; j_gene: TRBJ2-1; abundance: NA; len: 14; v_gene: TRBV27; CDR3aa: CASSLSNRGNEQFF; CDR3nt: TGTGCCAGCAGTTTATCGAACAGGGGGAATGAGCAGTTCTTC
d_gene: NA; j_gene: TRBJ1-5; abundance: few; len: 16; v_gene: TRBV6-1; CDR3aa: CASSGGTFYSNQPQHF; CDR3nt: TGTGCCAGCAGTGGGGGTACTTTTTATAGCAATCAGCCCCAGCATTTT
d_gene: NA; j_gene: TRBJ2-7; abundance: NA; len: 15; v_gene: TRBV15; CDR3aa: CATSLRGSQPPEQYF; CDR3nt: TGTGCCACCAGCCTCCGGGGCAGCCAACCTCCCGAGCAGTACTTC
d_gene: TRBD2; j_gene: TRBJ2-2; abundance: NA; len: 16; v_gene: TRBV4-2; CDR3aa: CASSPRLAGGSGELFF; CDR3nt: TGTGCCAGCAGCCCTAGACTAGCGGGAGGGTCCGGGGAGCTGTTTTTT
d_gene: TRBD1; j_gene: TRBJ1-2; abundance: few; len: 13; v_gene: TRBV29-1; CDR3aa: CSVSLGTDYGYTF; CDR3nt: TGCAGCGTCTCCCTCGGGACAGACTATGGCTACACCTTC